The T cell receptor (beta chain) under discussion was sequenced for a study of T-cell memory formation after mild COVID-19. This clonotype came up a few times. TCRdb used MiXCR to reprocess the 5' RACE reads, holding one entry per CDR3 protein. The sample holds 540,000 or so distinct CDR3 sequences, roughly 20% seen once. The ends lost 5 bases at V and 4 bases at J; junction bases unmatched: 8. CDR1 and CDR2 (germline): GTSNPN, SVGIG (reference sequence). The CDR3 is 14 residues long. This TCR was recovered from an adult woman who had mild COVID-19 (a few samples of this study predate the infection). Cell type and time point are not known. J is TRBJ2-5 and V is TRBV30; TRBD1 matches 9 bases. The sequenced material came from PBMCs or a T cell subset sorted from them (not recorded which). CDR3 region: CAWDSGTGRETQYF. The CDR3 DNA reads TGTGCCTGGGATTCGGGGACAGGGAGAGAGACCCAGTACTTC.